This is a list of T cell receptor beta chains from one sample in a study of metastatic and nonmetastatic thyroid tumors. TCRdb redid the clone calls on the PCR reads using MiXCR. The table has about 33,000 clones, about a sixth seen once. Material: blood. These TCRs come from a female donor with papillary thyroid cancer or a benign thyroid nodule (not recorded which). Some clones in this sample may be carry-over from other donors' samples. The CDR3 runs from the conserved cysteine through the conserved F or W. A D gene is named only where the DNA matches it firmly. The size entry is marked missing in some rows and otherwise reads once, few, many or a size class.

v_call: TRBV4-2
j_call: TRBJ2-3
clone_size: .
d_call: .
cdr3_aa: CASSQGARQRATDTQYF
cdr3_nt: TGTGCCAGCAGCCAAGGCGCCCGACAGCGGGCCACAGATACGCAGTATTTT

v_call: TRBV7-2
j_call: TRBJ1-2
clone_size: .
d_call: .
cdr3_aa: CASSPQPGVYGYTF
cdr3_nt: TGTGCCAGCAGCCCCCAACCGGGAGTCTATGGCTACACCTTC

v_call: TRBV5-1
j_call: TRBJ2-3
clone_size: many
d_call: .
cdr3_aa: CASRVQPSTDTQYF
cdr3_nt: TGCGCCAGCCGAGTTCAACCTAGCACAGATACGCAGTATTTT

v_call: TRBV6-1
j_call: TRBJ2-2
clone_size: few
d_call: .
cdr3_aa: CASRSTGTNTGELLF
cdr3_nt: TGTGCCAGCCGATCCACAGGGACGAACACCGGGGAGCTGCTTTTT

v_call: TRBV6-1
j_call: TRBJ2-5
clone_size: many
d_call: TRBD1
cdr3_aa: CATYPGQGGSETQYF
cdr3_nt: TGTGCCACATATCCGGGACAGGGTGGGAGCGAGACCCAGTACTTC

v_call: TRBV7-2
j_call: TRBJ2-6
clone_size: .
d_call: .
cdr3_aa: CASSVGRSVANILTF
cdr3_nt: TGTGCCAGCAGCGTGGGCCGCTCTGTGGCCAACATCCTGACTTTC

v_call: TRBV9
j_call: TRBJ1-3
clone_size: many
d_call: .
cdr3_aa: CASSVATAGGEGGTGNTIYF
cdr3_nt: TGTGCCAGCAGCGTAGCTACGGCCGGGGGGGAGGGAGGTACTGGAAACACCATATATTTT

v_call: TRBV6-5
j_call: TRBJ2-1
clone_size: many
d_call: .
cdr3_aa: CASSYRSGEYNEQFF
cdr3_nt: TGTGCTAGCAGTTACAGAAGCGGAGAGTACAATGAGCAGTTCTTC

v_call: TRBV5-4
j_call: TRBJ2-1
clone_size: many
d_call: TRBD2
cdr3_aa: CASSRGVDNEQFF
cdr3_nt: TGTGCCAGCAGCCGGGGGGTGGACAATGAGCAGTTCTTC

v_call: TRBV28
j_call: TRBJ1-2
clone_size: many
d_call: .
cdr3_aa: CASSLVTQAYGYTF
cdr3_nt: TGTGCCAGCAGTTTAGTTACACAAGCATATGGCTACACCTTC

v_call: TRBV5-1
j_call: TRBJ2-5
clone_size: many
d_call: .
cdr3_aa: CASSFYAETQYF
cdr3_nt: TGCGCCAGCAGCTTTTACGCGGAGACCCAGTACTTC

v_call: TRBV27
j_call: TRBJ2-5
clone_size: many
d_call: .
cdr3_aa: CASSLSGTDQETQYF
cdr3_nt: TGTGCCAGCAGTTTATCCGGGACGGATCAAGAGACCCAGTACTTC

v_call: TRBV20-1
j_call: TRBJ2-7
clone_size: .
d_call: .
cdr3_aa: CSASPRAYEQYF
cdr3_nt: TGCAGTGCTAGTCCCAGGGCTTACGAGCAGTACTTC

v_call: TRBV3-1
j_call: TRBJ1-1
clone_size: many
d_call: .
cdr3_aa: CASSQGEYTEAFF
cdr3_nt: TGTGCCAGCAGCCAAGGGGAGTACACTGAAGCTTTCTTT

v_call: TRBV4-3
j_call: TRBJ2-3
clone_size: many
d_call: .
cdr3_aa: CASSQDDARYADTQYF
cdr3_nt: TGCGCCAGCAGCCAAGATGACGCCAGGTATGCAGATACGCAGTATTTT

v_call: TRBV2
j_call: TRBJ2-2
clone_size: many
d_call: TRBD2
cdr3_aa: CASTGTRNTGELFF
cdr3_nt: TGTGCCAGCACCGGGACTAGAAACACCGGGGAGCTGTTTTTT

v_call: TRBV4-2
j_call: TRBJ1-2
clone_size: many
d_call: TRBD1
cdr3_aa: CASSLDRAGNYGYTF
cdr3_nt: TGTGCCAGCAGCCTGGACAGGGCGGGTAACTATGGCTACACCTTC

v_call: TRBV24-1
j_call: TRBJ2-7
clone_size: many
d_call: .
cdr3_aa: CATSALGQAGSYEQYF
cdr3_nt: TGTGCCACCTCCGCCCTGGGACAAGCCGGCTCCTACGAGCAGTACTTC

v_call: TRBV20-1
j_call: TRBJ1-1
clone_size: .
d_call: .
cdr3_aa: CSAAYGSNTEAFF
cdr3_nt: TGCAGTGCTGCATACGGGTCTAACACTGAAGCTTTCTTT

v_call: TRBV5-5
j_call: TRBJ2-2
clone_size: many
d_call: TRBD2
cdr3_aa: CASSPGRGDDTGELFF
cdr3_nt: TGTGCCAGCAGTCCGGGACGGGGGGACGACACCGGGGAGCTGTTTTTT

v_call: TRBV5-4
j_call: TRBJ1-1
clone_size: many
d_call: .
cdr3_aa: CASSLLGGSGGAEAFF
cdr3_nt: TGTGCCAGCAGCTTGTTGGGAGGGAGCGGCGGCGCTGAAGCTTTCTTT

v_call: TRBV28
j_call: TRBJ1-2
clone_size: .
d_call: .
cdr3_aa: CASIVAGVNYSYTF
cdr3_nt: TGTGCCAGCATTGTAGCGGGGGTCAACTATAGCTACACCTTC